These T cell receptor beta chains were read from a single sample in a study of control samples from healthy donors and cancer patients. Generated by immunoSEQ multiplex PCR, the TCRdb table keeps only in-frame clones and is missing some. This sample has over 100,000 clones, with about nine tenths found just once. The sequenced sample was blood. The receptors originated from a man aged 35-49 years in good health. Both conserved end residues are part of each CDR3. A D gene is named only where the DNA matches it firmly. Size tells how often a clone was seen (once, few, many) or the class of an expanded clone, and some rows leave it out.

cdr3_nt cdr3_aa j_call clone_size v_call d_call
TGTGCCAGCAAAACCTTGTTGGGGAGCTACGAGCAGTACTTC CASKTLLGSYEQYF TRBJ2-7 NA TRBV28 NA
TGTGCCAGCAGTCCCGAGGACAGGGAGTACCACGAGCAGTACTTC CASSPEDREYHEQYF TRBJ2-7 NA TRBV6-5 TRBD1
TGCAGCGTTGAATCGGTTGCGGGCAGGGGAGGATACAATGAGCAGTTCTTC CSVESVAGRGGYNEQFF TRBJ2-1 NA TRBV29-1 NA
TGTGCCAGCCATAGCGCTGGAAACACCATATATTTT CASHSAGNTIYF TRBJ1-3 NA TRBV6-5 NA
TGCGCCAGCAGCCAAGATCCCCCCGCCTTTGCTTCACCCCTCCACTTT CASSQDPPAFASPLHF TRBJ1-6 few TRBV4-1 NA
TGTGCCAGCAGCTCGGGGACCAGCCAGATAGAGACCCAGTACTTC CASSSGTSQIETQYF TRBJ2-5 NA TRBV7-3 NA
TGTGCCAGTAGTTTCCGGTCGAACTATGGCTACACCTTC CASSFRSNYGYTF TRBJ1-2 NA TRBV19 NA
TGCGCCAGCAGCTTACAACCGGGAAACAGAGGGCAGTACTTC CASSLQPGNRGQYF TRBJ2-7 NA TRBV5-1 NA
TGTGCCAGCAGTGAAGTTGGAGGGCAAGAGACCCAGTACTTC CASSEVGGQETQYF TRBJ2-5 NA TRBV6-1 NA
TGCGCCAGCAGCTGGGAAGCGGGGTCGTACAATGAGCAGTTCTTC CASSWEAGSYNEQFF TRBJ2-1 NA TRBV5-1 TRBD2
TGTGCCAGCAGCGCCGGGACTAGCTCTTTCGATGAGCAGTTCTTC CASSAGTSSFDEQFF TRBJ2-1 NA TRBV9 TRBD2
TGTGCCAGCAGCAAAGGCCCTGACAGGGGGAGCTCCTATAATTCACCCCTCCACTTT CASSKGPDRGSSYNSPLHF TRBJ1-6 few TRBV21-1 NA
TGCGCCAGCAGCTTGGTAGGGGGGCGATCAGAGACCCAGTACTTC CASSLVGGRSETQYF TRBJ2-5 NA TRBV5-1 NA
TGTGCCAGCAGTGGGGGAGGGCTAATAAATCAGCCCCAGCATTTT CASSGGGLINQPQHF TRBJ1-5 NA TRBV2 NA
TGTGCCAGCTCGGGACAGGGGGACCGGATACGTTATGGCTACACCTTC CASSGQGDRIRYGYTF TRBJ1-2 NA TRBV2 TRBD1
TGTGCCAGCAGCCCCAGCTGGGAGTCCTATGGCTACACCTTC CASSPSWESYGYTF TRBJ1-2 NA TRBV3-1/TRBV3-2 NA
TGTGCCAGCAGCGTAGGGGTCAGTTCCTACGAGCAGTACTTC CASSVGVSSYEQYF TRBJ2-7 NA TRBV9 NA
TGTGCCAGCAGCTTGGACAGCGCCCCTATCTATGGCTACACCTTC CASSLDSAPIYGYTF TRBJ1-2 few TRBV5-4 NA
TGTGCCAGCAGTTTCACCTCCGGGGGGGGGAGCCCCTATAATTCACCCCTCCACTTT CASSFTSGGGSPYNSPLHF TRBJ1-6 NA TRBV28 NA
TGTGCCAGCAGTGAAGGCAAGAAATTACCCCAGCATTTT CASSEGKKLPQHF TRBJ1-5 NA TRBV6-1 NA
TGTGCCAGCAGTCTCGGGGGTCTGCGGCACGAGCAGTACTTC CASSLGGLRHEQYF TRBJ2-7 NA TRBV2 NA
TGTGCCAGCAGCTTGCCGGGACAGGGGGGGTACGAGCAGTACTTC CASSLPGQGGYEQYF TRBJ2-7 NA TRBV7-9 TRBD1
TGTGCCTGGAGTGTCCATCGGACGGGATTTAATGAAAAACTGTTTTTT CAWSVHRTGFNEKLFF TRBJ1-4 NA TRBV30 NA
TGTGCCAGCACCCGATCAAGGGACACTGAAGCTTTCTTT CASTRSRDTEAFF TRBJ1-1 NA TRBV2 NA
TGTGCCAGCAGCCAGGACGCAGTTCAGCCCCAGCATTTT CASSQDAVQPQHF TRBJ1-5 NA TRBV7-9 NA
TGTGCCAGCAACCCCACAGGGTACAGCAATGAGCAGTTCTTC CASNPTGYSNEQFF TRBJ2-1 NA TRBV6-5 NA
TGTGCCAGCAGCCAAGGCCAAAATCGCAATCAGCCCCAGCATTTT CASSQGQNRNQPQHF TRBJ1-5 NA TRBV16 NA
TGTTCCGGACAGGGCGGGTGGTCAGATACGCAGTATTTT CSGQGGWSDTQYF TRBJ2-3 NA TRBV6-5 TRBD1
TGTGCCAGCAGCCCATTGACAGGGAGGGGAAACACCATATATTTT CASSPLTGRGNTIYF TRBJ1-3 NA TRBV21-1 NA
TGTGCCAGCAGCTTGACAGGGGCGGGTGAGCAGTTCTTC CASSLTGAGEQFF TRBJ2-1 NA TRBV5-6 TRBD1
TGTGCGAAGTGGGACAGCTATGGCTACACCTTC CAKWDSYGYTF TRBJ1-2 NA TRBV12-3/TRBV12-4 TRBD1
TGCGCCAGCAGCCTGGCGGGCGGAACACTCTCTGGAAACACCATATATTTT CASSLAGGTLSGNTIYF TRBJ1-3 NA TRBV5-1 NA
TGTGCCAGCAACCACAGGACAGGGCCGAACACTGAAGCTTTCTTT CASNHRTGPNTEAFF TRBJ1-1 NA TRBV6-6 TRBD1
TGTGCCGGACCAGGGGGTCCTGGCTACACCTTC CAGPGGPGYTF TRBJ1-2 NA TRBV30 TRBD1
TGTGCCAGCTCACCCCCGGGACAGGGGATCAACGGCTATGGCTACACCTTC CASSPPGQGINGYGYTF TRBJ1-2 NA TRBV18 TRBD1
TGTGCCAGCAGCTCAAGACAGGGAGCAGGGTCACCCCTCCACTTT CASSSRQGAGSPLHF TRBJ1-6 NA TRBV7-8 TRBD1
TGTGCCATCAGAGACGGGACGTGGGTGAACACTGAAGCTTTCTTT CAIRDGTWVNTEAFF TRBJ1-1 NA TRBV10-3 NA
TGTGCCAGCAGTGACTCTTCCGCCGTGCCTGGAAACACCATATATTTT CASSDSSAVPGNTIYF TRBJ1-3 NA TRBV6-4 NA
TGTGCCAGCAGTCGGGTCTCTATTAATGAAAAACTGTTTTTT CASSRVSINEKLFF TRBJ1-4 NA TRBV28 NA
TGTGCCATCAGTGAATCAGGGTCCGGGAGCTACACCTTC CAISESGSGSYTF TRBJ1-2 NA TRBV10-3 NA
TGTGCCAGCAGTGAAGGGGGACAGGGTTCCTACGAGCAGTACTTC CASSEGGQGSYEQYF TRBJ2-7 NA TRBV25-1 TRBD1
TGCGCCAGCAGTTTCGACCGGGCTATGAACACTGAAGCTTTCTTT CASSFDRAMNTEAFF TRBJ1-1 NA TRBV5-1 NA
TGTGCCAGCCCCTATGTGGAGGGTAGCAATCAGCCCCAGCATTTT CASPYVEGSNQPQHF TRBJ1-5 NA TRBV19 NA
TGTGCCTGGAGTGTACAGGGGTGGCCTAATCAGCCCCAGCATTTT CAWSVQGWPNQPQHF TRBJ1-5 NA TRBV30 TRBD1
TGTGCCTGGAGTCCCTCGAACGTAAATTCACCCCTCCACTTT CAWSPSNVNSPLHF TRBJ1-6 NA TRBV30 NA
TGTGCCTGGAGTATCCAGGGCGGCGGTGGGTCCCAGCATTTT CAWSIQGGGGSQHF TRBJ1-5 NA TRBV30 NA